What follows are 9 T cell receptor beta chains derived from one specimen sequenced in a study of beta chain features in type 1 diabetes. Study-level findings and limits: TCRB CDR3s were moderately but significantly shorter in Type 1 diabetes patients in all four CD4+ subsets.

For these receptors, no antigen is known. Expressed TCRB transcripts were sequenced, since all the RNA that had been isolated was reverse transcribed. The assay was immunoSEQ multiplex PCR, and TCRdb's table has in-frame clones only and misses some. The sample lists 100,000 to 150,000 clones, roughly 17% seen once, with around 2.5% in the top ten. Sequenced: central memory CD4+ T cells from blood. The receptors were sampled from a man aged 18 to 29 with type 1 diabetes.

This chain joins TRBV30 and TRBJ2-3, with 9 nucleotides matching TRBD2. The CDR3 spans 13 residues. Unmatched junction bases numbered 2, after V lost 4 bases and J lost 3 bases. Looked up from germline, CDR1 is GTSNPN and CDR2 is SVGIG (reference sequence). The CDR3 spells CAWTSGMTDTQYF. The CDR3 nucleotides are TGTGCCTGGACTAGCGGGATGACAGATACGCAGTATTTT.

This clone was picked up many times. The CDR3 sequence is CASSLWVLAGGPGEQFF. CDR3 bases: TGTGCCAGCAGTTTATGGGTGCTAGCGGGAGGGCCGGGTGAGCAGTTCTTC. This chain uses TRBV28 with TRBJ2-1, with 12 nucleotides matching TRBD2. CDR1 and CDR2 (germline): MDHEN, SYDVKM. The CDR3 spans 17 residues. Losses at the gene ends were 0 bases for V and 9 bases for J; bases not matched to a gene: 9. Drawing the rest from reference TRBV28 and TRBJ2-1, the complete variable domain is DVKVTQSSRYLVKRTGEKVFLECVQDMDHENMFWYRQDPGLGLRLIYFSYDVKMKEKGDIPEGYSVSREKKERFSLILESASTNQTSMYLCASSLWVLAGGPGEQFFGPGTRLTVL.

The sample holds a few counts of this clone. CDR3 DNA: TGTGCCAGCAGCTTGGACTTTGGGGGGATCGAGCAGTACTTC. Protein: CASSLDFGGIEQYF. The J gene is TRBJ2-7, the V gene TRBV5-5; tentatively, D is TRBD2 (6 bases). The CDR3 runs 14 residues. The germline V gene has CDR1 SGHKS and CDR2 YYEKEE (reference sequence). Trimming removed 0 bases from V and 6 bases from J, with 13 bases in between.

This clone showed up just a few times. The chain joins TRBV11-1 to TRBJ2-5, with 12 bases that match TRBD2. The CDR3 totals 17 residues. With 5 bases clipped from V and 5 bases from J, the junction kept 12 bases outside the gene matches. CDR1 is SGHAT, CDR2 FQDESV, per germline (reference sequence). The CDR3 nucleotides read TGTGCCAGCAGCCTGGGACTAGCGGGCGAAGGTGGTGAGACCCAGTACTTC. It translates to CASSLGLAGEGGETQYF.

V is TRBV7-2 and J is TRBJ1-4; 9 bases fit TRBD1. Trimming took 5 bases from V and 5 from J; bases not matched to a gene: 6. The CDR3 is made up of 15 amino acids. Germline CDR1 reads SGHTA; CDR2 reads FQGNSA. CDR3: CASSPRQGVNEKLFF. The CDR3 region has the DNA TGTGCCAGCAGCCCCCGACAGGGGGTGAATGAAAAACTGTTTTTT. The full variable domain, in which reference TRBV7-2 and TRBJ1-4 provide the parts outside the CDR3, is GAGVSQSPSNKVTEKGKDVELRCDPISGHTALYWYRQSLGQGLEFLIYFQGNSAPDKSGLPSDRFSAERTGGSVSTLTIQRTQQEDSAVYLCASSPRQGVNEKLFFGSGTQLSVL.

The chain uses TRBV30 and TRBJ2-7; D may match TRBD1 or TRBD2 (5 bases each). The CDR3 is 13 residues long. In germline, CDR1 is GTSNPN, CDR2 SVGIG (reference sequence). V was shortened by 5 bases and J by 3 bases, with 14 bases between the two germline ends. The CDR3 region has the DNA TGTGCCTGGGATCGACAGCGGCTCTACGAGCAGTACTTC. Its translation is CAWDRQRLYEQYF.

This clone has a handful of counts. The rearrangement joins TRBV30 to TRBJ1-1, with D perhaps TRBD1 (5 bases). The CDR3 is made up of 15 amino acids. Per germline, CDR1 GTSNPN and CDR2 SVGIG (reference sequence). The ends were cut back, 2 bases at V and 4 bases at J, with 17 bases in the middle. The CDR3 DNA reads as TGTGCCTGGAGTCCTTTCGTCGGGGGAAGCACTGAAGCTTTCTTT. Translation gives CAWSPFVGGSTEAFF.

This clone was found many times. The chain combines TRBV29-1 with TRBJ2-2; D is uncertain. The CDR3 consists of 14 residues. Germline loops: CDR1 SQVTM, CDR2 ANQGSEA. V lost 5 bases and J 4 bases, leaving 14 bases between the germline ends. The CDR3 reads CSVQGVLGTGELFF. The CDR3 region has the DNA TGCAGCGTTCAAGGAGTTTTGGGCACCGGGGAGCTGTTTTTT.

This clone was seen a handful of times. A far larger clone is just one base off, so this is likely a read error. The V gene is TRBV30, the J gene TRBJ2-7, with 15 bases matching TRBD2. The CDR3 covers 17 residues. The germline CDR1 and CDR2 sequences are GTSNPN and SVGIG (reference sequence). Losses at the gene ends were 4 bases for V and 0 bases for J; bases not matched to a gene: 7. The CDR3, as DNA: TGTGCCTGGATGGACCCGGGACTAGCGGGAGGCTCCTACGAGCAGTACTTC. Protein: CAWMDPGLAGGSYEQYF.